The 25 T cell receptor beta chains below come from one sample, sequenced in a study of blood T cell repertoires in COVID-19. Generated by immunoSEQ multiplex PCR, the TCRdb table keeps only in-frame clones and is missing some. The repertoire holds hundreds of thousands of clones, with 81% as singletons. Sequenced material: peripheral blood. All receptors come from an elderly woman with acute or convalescent COVID-19.

This chain uses TRBV7-9 with TRBJ1-1; D is possibly TRBD1 (5 bases). CDR1 is SEHNR and CDR2 is FQNEAQ in the germline V gene (reference sequence). The V gene lost 5 bases and the J gene lost 1 base, with 11 bases spanning the gap. The length of the CDR3 is 14 residues. The CDR3 reads CASSPMGGNTEAFF. The DNA of the CDR3 is TGTGCCAGCAGCCCCATGGGGGGGAACACTGAAGCTTTCTTT.

The chain carries TRBV5-4 and TRBJ1-3; D remains ambiguous. The germline CDR1 and CDR2 sequences are SGHNT and YYREEE (reference sequence). CDR3 length equals 15 residues. Trimming left V 0 bases short and J 0 bases short, with 7 bases between. The DNA for the CDR3 is TGTGCCAGCAGCTTGGCGGGTACCTCTGGAAACACCATATATTTT. It specifies CASSLAGTSGNTIYF. The whole variable domain, filled in from reference TRBV5-4 and TRBJ1-3, reads ETGVTQSPTHLIKTRGQQVTLRCSSQSGHNTVSWYQQALGQGPQFIFQYYREEENGRGNFPPRFSGLQFPNYSSELNVNALELDDSALYLCASSLAGTSGNTIYFGEGSWLTVV.

This chain connects TRBV11-1 to TRBJ2-6, with TRBD1 matching 9 bases. The V gene end was trimmed by 6 bases and the J gene end by 0 bases; junction bases not matched to a gene: 3. This CDR3 spans 16 amino acids. Germline V gene data show CDR1 as SGHAT and CDR2 as FQDESV (reference sequence). The chain's CDR3 is CASRDRGYSGANVLTF. In nucleotides, the CDR3 is TGTGCCAGCAGGGACAGGGGCTACTCTGGGGCCAACGTCCTGACTTTC.

The gene calls are TRBV4-1 and TRBJ1-1; D is possibly TRBD1 (6 bases). V lost 1 base, J lost 0 bases, and 9 bases lay in between. Germline CDR1 is MGHRA and CDR2 is YSYEKL. The CDR3 has 15 amino acids. CDR3 region: CASSQADRMNTEAFF. The CDR3 DNA reads as TGCGCCAGCAGCCAAGCCGACAGGATGAACACTGAAGCTTTCTTT.

This rearrangement joins TRBV5-4 to TRBJ1-1, with TRBD1 matching over 7 bases. The CDR3 contains 16 residues. V trimming: 0 bases; J trimming: 0 bases; junction bases outside the gene matches: 5. Germline V gives CDR1 SGHNT, CDR2 YYREEE (reference sequence). This CDR3 reads CASSLDGQALNTEAFF. The CDR3 bases are TGTGCCAGCAGCTTGGATGGACAGGCCCTGAACACTGAAGCTTTCTTT.

The chain carries TRBV7-3 and TRBJ2-7; TRBD1 aligns across 9 bases. Germline assignment: CDR1 SGHTA and CDR2 FQGTGA. After removal of 2 bases from V and 7 bases from J, the junction contained 6 bases not matched to a gene. The CDR3 is 14 residues long. This CDR3 reads CASSLEGQGREQYF. As DNA, the CDR3 is TGTGCCAGCAGCTTAGAGGGACAGGGTAGGGAGCAGTACTTC.

CDR3 sequence (DNA): TGTGCCAGCAGTACAAGACGGAGCTCTGGAAACACCATATATTTT. Protein product: CASSTRRSSGNTIYF. This chain uses TRBV7-2 with TRBJ1-3; D is unresolved. Per the germline V gene, CDR1 is SGHTA and CDR2 is FQGNSA. Trimming left V 6 bases short and J 0 bases short, with 12 bases between. The CDR3 sequence is 15 residues long.

The chain couples TRBV7-2 to TRBJ2-1; no reliable D call. Germline assignment: CDR1 SGHTA and CDR2 FQGNSA. The CDR3 runs 13 residues. V lost 1 base and J 6 bases, leaving 7 bases between the germline ends. The CDR3 loop is CASSLEVGNEQFF. CDR3 coding DNA: TGTGCCAGCAGCTTAGAAGTCGGCAATGAGCAGTTCTTC.

This chain joins TRBV10-3 and TRBJ1-6, with 8 bases that match TRBD1. V shed 7 bases, J shed 7 bases, and the junction held 9 bases outside the gene matches. Germline CDR1 reads ENHRY; CDR2 reads SYGVKD. The CDR3 totals 15 residues. CDR3 coding DNA: TGTGCCATCACCGGACAGGGCTTGGGAAATTCACCCCTCCACTTT. The encoded protein is CAITGQGLGNSPLHF.

J is TRBJ2-2 and V is TRBV30, with a possible D match to TRBD1 (5 bases). V lost 0 bases and J 5 bases, leaving 13 bases between the germline ends. The CDR3 runs 15 residues. The germline gives CDR1 GTSNPN, CDR2 SVGIG (reference sequence). The CDR3 is CAWSVGGQGTGELFF. In nucleotides, the CDR3 is TGTGCCTGGAGTGTAGGTGGCCAGGGTACCGGGGAGCTGTTTTTT.

The chain combines TRBV5-1 with TRBJ2-7, with 12 bases aligning to TRBD2. The CDR3 has 15 residues. The germline V gene encodes CDR1 SGHRS and CDR2 YFSETQ. Trimming took 5 bases from V and 2 from J; bases not matched to a gene: 5. The CDR3 loop reads CASRDTSGRTYEQYF. The CDR3 DNA reads as TGCGCCAGCAGGGATACTAGCGGGAGGACCTACGAGCAGTACTTC. Filled out from reference TRBV5-1 and TRBJ2-7, the complete variable domain reads KAGVTQTPRYLIKTRGQQVTLSCSPISGHRSVSWYQQTPGQGLQFLFEYFSETQRNKGNFPGRFSGRQFSNSRSEMNVSTLELGDSALYLCASRDTSGRTYEQYFGPGTRLTVT.

A remark on this clone: The sample carries other DNA sequences with the same CDR3. The genes are TRBV9 and TRBJ2-1, with TRBD2 matching over 9 bases. Germline CDR1 SGDLS, CDR2 YYNGEE. With V trimmed by 2 bases and J by 1 base, 1 base remained unmatched. The CDR3 is made up of 15 amino acids. The CDR3 sequence is CASSVSGGSYNEQFF. The CDR3 coding sequence is TGTGCCAGCAGCGTCAGCGGGGGGTCCTACAATGAGCAGTTCTTC.

The chain combines TRBV2 with TRBJ2-4, with TRBD1 identical over 8 bases. In germline, CDR1 is SNHLY, CDR2 FYNNEI. Unmatched junction bases numbered 6, after V lost 1 base and J lost 1 base. CDR3 length: 17 residues. The chain's CDR3 is CASSEGSGGGAKNIQYF. CDR3 DNA: TGTGCCAGCAGTGAAGGGTCAGGGGGCGGCGCCAAAAACATTCAGTACTTC.

This sequence joins TRBV27 and TRBJ2-7; D possibly corresponds to TRBD1 (6 bases). V was clipped by 3 bases and J by 3 bases, with 12 bases between them. This CDR3 is 14 amino acids long. Germline lookup yields CDR1 MNHEY and CDR2 SMNVEV (reference sequence). The CDR3 bases are TGTGCCAGCAGTTTGACAGGAACGGGCTACGAGCAGTACTTC. Amino acid sequence: CASSLTGTGYEQYF.

The rearrangement uses TRBV12-3 or TRBV12-4 and TRBJ1-5; D is ambiguous. This CDR3 has 13 amino acids. V was cut by 2 bases and J by 0 bases, with 2 bases left in between. CDR3 sequence (DNA): TGTGCCAGCAGTTTACTTAGCAATCAGCCCCAGCATTTT. It encodes CASSLLSNQPQHF.

This clone was recorded only once. V is TRBV10-3 and J is TRBJ1-2; 7 nucleotides agree with TRBD1. With 4 bases clipped from V and 0 bases from J, the junction kept 2 bases outside the gene matches. Germline V gene sequence: CDR1 ENHRY, CDR2 SYGVKD. The CDR3 contains 14 residues. CDR3 protein: CAISGTGANYGYTF. CDR3 bases: TGTGCCATCAGTGGTACAGGGGCTAACTATGGCTACACCTTC.

V and J are TRBV7-2 and TRBJ1-5; D is undetermined. The germline V gene has CDR1 SGHTA and CDR2 FQGNSA. The CDR3 totals 14 residues. Deletions cut 1 base from V and 9 bases from J, with 13 bases between. The CDR3 loop is CASSLGGHSGPQHF. The CDR3 DNA reads as TGTGCCAGCAGCTTAGGAGGGCATTCAGGGCCCCAGCATTTT.

The chain joins TRBV7-9 to TRBJ1-5; no clear D gene. V was clipped by 5 bases and J by 6 bases, with 8 bases between them. Per germline, CDR1 SEHNR and CDR2 FQNEAQ (reference sequence). The CDR3 has 12 residues. In nucleotides, the CDR3 is TGTGCCAGCAGCATTAGCGGTCAGCCCCAGCATTTT. Translated: CASSISGQPQHF.

This clone has a handful of counts. The chain carries TRBV2 and TRBJ2-7, with D perhaps matching TRBD2 (6 bases). The V and J ends lost 4 bases and 0 bases respectively, with 10 bases between them. CDR1 SNHLY and CDR2 FYNNEI come from the germline V gene. CDR3 length: 14 amino acids. The CDR3 sequence: CASSGEASSYEQYF. The CDR3 DNA reads as TGTGCCAGCAGTGGGGAGGCGAGCTCCTACGAGCAGTACTTC.

The chain uses TRBV6-4 and TRBJ1-2; D ambiguous. Trimming pared 4 bases from V and 4 bases from J, leaving 10 bases between. The CDR3 is made up of 13 amino acids. CDR1 and CDR2 from the germline V gene are MRHNA and SNTAGT. The CDR3 DNA is TGTGCCAGCAGTGTTTCAGCGAGCTATGGCTACACCTTC. Protein: CASSVSASYGYTF.

This chain uses TRBV9 with TRBJ2-5; 8 nucleotides agree with TRBD2. The junction had 12 bases not matched to a gene; V was cut back by 6 bases and J by 5 bases. This CDR3 comprises 15 residues. Germline V gives CDR1 SGDLS, CDR2 YYNGEE. CDR3 nucleotides: TGTGCCAGCACAAGACTAGCGTCGGGGGTGGAGACCCAGTACTTC. Its translation is CASTRLASGVETQYF. The full variable domain, completed using reference TRBV9 and TRBJ2-5, is DSGVTQTPKHLITATGQRVTLRCSPRSGDLSVYWYQQSLDQGLQFLIQYYNGEERAKGNILERFSAQQFPDLHSELNLSSLELGDSALYFCASTRLASGVETQYFGPGTRLLVL.

The chain couples TRBV5-6 to TRBJ1-5; the match to TRBD1 covers 7 bases. Germline V CDR1 and CDR2: SGHDT, YYEEEE. The J segment lost 2 bases and the V segment lost 6 bases, leaving 5 bases of the junction unmatched. This CDR3 is built from 14 residues. CDR3 loop: CASTAGGGNQPQHF. The CDR3 coding sequence is TGTGCCAGCACCGCAGGGGGAGGCAATCAGCCCCAGCATTTT.

This rearrangement joins TRBV30 to TRBJ2-7; 10 bases are a match to TRBD2. The CDR3 is 17 residues long. The V gene end was trimmed by 4 bases and the J gene end by 0 bases; junction bases not matched to a gene: 12. Germline lookup yields CDR1 GTSNPN and CDR2 SVGIG (reference sequence). The CDR3 DNA is TGTGCCTGGACCTCCCGGCTAGCGGGGGCCCTCTCCTACGAGCAGTACTTC. Its protein product is CAWTSRLAGALSYEQYF.

The chain couples TRBV9 to TRBJ2-3, with 13 bases lining up with TRBD2. CDR1 is SGDLS and CDR2 is YYNGEE in the germline V gene. Losses at the gene ends were 3 bases for V and 2 bases for J; bases not matched to a gene: 9. CDR3 length: 18 amino acids. The CDR3 DNA is TGTGCCAGCAGCGCTACTAGCGGGGGGGACTTCGTCACAGATACGCAGTATTTT. Encoded protein: CASSATSGGDFVTDTQYF.

V is TRBV27 and J is TRBJ2-3; 8 nucleotides agree with TRBD2. J lost 3 bases, V lost 4 bases, and 9 bases had no gene match. The CDR3 has 16 amino acids. The germline V gene has CDR1 MNHEY and CDR2 SMNVEV (reference sequence). The CDR3: CASSSYGGRITDTQYF. The CDR3 nucleotides are TGTGCCAGCAGTTCATATGGCGGGAGGATAACAGATACGCAGTATTTT.